In this sample, the clone carrying this TCR beta chain turned up many times. Its matching antigen is unknown. The sample's time point: patch test 2, 6 weeks after DPC sensitization. Treatment: therapeutic diphenylcyclopropenone sensitization with weekly scalp DPC. Germline CDR1 and CDR2: MDHEN and SYDVKM. The CDR3 length is 17 residues. J was trimmed by 0 bases and V by 5 bases; bases with no gene match: 9. The sample originates from a study of human T cells and chemical hapten exposure. Study results and limitations: The presence of alopecia in the donors means their immune response may differ from healthy people's. Among expanded TCRs, significantly more large CDR3 similarity clusters formed than among controls.

MiXCR, applied by TCRdb to the RACE reads, yields one record per CDR3 protein. Of about 140,000 distinct CDR3 sequences listed, over 9.5% were seen once; the top ten hold 1.3% to 1.5%. The clonotype comes from a woman between 45 and 65 years old with alopecia areata. Some clones in this sample may be carry-over from other donors' samples. The material sequenced was whole blood, taken in connection with sensitization to the hapten diphenylcyclopropenone (DPC). The chain has TRBV28 and TRBJ1-1; 10 nucleotides align to TRBD1. CDR3 sequence reads: CASSLPGTGVMNTEAFF. CDR3 DNA sequence: TGTGCCAGCAGTCTCCCCGGGACAGGGGTTATGAACACTGAAGCTTTCTTT.